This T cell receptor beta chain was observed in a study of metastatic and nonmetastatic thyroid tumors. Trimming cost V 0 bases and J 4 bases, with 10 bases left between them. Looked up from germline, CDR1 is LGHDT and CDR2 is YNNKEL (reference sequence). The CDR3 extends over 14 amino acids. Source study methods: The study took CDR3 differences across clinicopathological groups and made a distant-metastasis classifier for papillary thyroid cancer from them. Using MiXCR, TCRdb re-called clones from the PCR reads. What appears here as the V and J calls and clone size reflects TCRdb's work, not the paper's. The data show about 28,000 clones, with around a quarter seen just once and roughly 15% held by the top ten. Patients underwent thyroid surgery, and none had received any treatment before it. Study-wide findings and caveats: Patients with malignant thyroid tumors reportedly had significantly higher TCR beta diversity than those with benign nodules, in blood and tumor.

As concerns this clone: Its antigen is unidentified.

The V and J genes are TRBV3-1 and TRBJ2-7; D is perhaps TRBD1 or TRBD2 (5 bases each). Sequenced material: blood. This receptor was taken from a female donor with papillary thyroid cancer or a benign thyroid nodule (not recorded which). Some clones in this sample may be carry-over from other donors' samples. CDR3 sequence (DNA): TGTGCCAGCAGCCAAGATGGGGGACCGTACGAGCAGTACTTC. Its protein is CASSQDGGPYEQYF.